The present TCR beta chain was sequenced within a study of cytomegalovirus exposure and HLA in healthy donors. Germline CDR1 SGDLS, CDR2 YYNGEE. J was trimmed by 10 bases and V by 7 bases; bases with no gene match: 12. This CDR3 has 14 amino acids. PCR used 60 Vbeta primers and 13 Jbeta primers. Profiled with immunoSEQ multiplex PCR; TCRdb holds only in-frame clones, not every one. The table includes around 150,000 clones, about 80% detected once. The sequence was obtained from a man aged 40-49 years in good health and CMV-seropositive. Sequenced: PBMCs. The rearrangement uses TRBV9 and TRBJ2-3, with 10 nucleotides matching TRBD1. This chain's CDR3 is CASGRDRGPLAQYF. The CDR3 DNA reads TGTGCCAGCGGCCGGGACAGGGGCCCCCTGGCGCAGTATTTT.